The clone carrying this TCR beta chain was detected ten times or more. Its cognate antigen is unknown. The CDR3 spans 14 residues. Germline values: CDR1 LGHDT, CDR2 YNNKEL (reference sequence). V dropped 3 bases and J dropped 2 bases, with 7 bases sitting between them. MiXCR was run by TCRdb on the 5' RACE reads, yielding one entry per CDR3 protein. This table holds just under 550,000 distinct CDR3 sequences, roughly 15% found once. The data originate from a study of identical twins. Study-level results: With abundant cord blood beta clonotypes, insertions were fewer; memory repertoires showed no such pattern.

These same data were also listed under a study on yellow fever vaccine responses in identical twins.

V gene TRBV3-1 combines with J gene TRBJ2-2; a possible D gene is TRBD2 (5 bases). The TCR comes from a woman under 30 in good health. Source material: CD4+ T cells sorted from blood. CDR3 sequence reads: CASSHGGNTGELFF. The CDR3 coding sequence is TGTGCCAGCAGCCATGGAGGAAACACCGGGGAGCTGTTTTTT. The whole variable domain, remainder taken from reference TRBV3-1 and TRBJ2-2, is DTAVSQTPKYLVTQMGNDKSIKCEQNLGHDTMYWYKQDSKKFLKIMFSYNNKELIINETVPNRFSPKSPDKAHLNLHINSLELGDSAVYFCASSHGGNTGELFFGEGSRLTVL.